This T cell receptor beta chain was captured in a study of vaccination effects on CD4 cells after COVID-19. Overall study results and limits: Nearly all vaccine-induced clones in healthy recipients recognized only SARS-CoV-2.

Libraries were prepared by immunoSEQ multiplex PCR; TCRdb keeps only in-frame clonotypes and omits some of them. In the table there are some 61,000 clones, roughly 80% of which are singletons. The CDR3 extends over 16 amino acids. V gave up 3 bases and J gave up 4 bases, with 15 bases separating them. The germline CDR1 and CDR2 sequences are SGHTA and FQGNSA. This clone has more than one count but fewer than ten. The target antigen is unknown. Prior to sequencing, the ViraFEST assay stimulated PBMC with viral peptide pools, which expanded the antigen-specific CD4+ T cells. Culture lasted approximately 10 days before CD4+ T cell isolation. It was two doses of either the BNT162b2 or mRNA-1273 vaccine that participants received. No vaccinee had earlier SARS-CoV-2 infection, and nucleocapsid antibodies were negative. Half of the medium was exchanged for IL-2 medium on both days 3 and 7.

The origin of this receptor is a human donor who received a COVID-19 vaccine. Sequencing used CD4+ T cells from PBMCs cultured with HCoV-OC43 spike peptides, obtained after COVID-19 vaccination. Subset noted: HCoV-OC43 spike overlapping peptide pool stimulation. The chain couples TRBV7-2 to TRBJ2-2; D is unresolved. The CDR3 bases are TGTGCCAGCAGCTTTATGAGAGTGAGGAGCACCGGGGAGCTGTTTTTT. Protein: CASSFMRVRSTGELFF.